Listed below are T cell receptor beta chains from one sample, sequenced in a study of molecular identifiers for immune sequencing clone quantification. TCRdb used MiXCR to reprocess the PCR reads, holding one entry per CDR3 protein. The table lists about 97,000 distinct CDR3 sequences, around 30% of them singletons. Material for sequencing was naive CD8+ T cells from blood, with Jurkat cell RNA spiked in. Receptors were obtained from a human donor in good health. Some libraries in this study had Jurkat cell RNA spiked in. The CDR3 runs from the conserved cysteine through the conserved F or W. The D gene is left open where the match is weak.

v_gene: TRBV12-3/TRBV12-4; d_gene: NA; j_gene: TRBJ2-4; CDR3aa: CASTSGAKNIQYF
v_gene: TRBV5-1; d_gene: NA; j_gene: TRBJ2-3; CDR3aa: CASSLTGEEYF
v_gene: TRBV4-1; d_gene: NA; j_gene: TRBJ2-6; CDR3aa: CASSQATSGANVLTF
v_gene: TRBV5-3; d_gene: NA; j_gene: TRBJ2-3; CDR3aa: CASSWTNTETQYF
v_gene: TRBV20-1; d_gene: NA; j_gene: TRBJ2-3; CDR3aa: CSASPGVRADTQYF
v_gene: TRBV12-3/TRBV12-4; d_gene: NA; j_gene: TRBJ1-1; CDR3aa: CASSFTRGLMNTEAFF
v_gene: TRBV11-2; d_gene: NA; j_gene: TRBJ2-1; CDR3aa: CASSWGRNEQFF
v_gene: TRBV6-5; d_gene: NA; j_gene: TRBJ1-1; CDR3aa: CASGRGPNTEAFF
v_gene: TRBV12-3/TRBV12-4; d_gene: TRBD1; j_gene: TRBJ2-2; CDR3aa: CASSRDRVPNTGELFF
v_gene: TRBV28; d_gene: TRBD1; j_gene: TRBJ2-3; CDR3aa: CASSSGQGGTDTQYF
v_gene: TRBV6-1; d_gene: NA; j_gene: TRBJ1-5; CDR3aa: CASSEAGGALTNQPQHF